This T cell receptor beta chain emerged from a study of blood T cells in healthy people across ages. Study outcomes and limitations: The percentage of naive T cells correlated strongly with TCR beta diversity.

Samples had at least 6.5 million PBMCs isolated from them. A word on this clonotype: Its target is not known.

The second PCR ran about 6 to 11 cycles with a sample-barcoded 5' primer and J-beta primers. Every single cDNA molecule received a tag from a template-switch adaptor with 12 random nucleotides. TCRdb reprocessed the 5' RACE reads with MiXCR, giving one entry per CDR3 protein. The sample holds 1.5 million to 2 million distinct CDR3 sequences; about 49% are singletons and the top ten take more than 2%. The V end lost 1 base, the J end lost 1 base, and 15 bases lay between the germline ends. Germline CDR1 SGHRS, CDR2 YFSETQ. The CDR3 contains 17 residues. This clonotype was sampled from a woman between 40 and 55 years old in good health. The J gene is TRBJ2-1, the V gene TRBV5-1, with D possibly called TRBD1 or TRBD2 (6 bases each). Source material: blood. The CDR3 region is CASSLSPGAVSYNEQFF. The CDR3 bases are TGCGCCAGCAGCTTGTCCCCGGGGGCGGTTTCCTACAATGAGCAGTTCTTC.